This is a list of T cell receptor beta chains from one sample in a study of cytomegalovirus exposure and HLA in healthy donors. This table comes from immunoSEQ multiplex PCR, and its TCRdb copy is limited to in-frame clones, with some not included. The table records 110,000 or so clones, 65% to 75% of them present only once. The sample was PBMCs. These receptors were collected from a woman between 35 and 50 years old in good health and CMV-seropositive. Both conserved end residues are part of each CDR3. The D gene is left open where the match is weak. Clone size is given for some rows only: seen once, a few or many times, or a class if the clone is expanded.

V	size	J	D	DNA	CDR3
TRBV7-9	.	TRBJ2-1	TRBD2	TGTTCCAGCTCCGGGACTAGTAACCCCAATGAGCAGTTCTTC	CSSSGTSNPNEQFF
TRBV21-1	.	TRBJ2-6	.	TGTGCCAGCAGTTGCGAGGGCGACAGGGGGACTGGGGCCAACGTCCTGACTTTC	CASSCEGDRGTGANVLTF
TRBV6-1	.	TRBJ2-3	.	TGTGCCAGCAGTAACCCCAGGGGAAGCACAGATACGCAGTATTTT	CASSNPRGSTDTQYF
TRBV18	.	TRBJ1-1	TRBD1	TGTGCCAGCTCACAAGGACAGGGGGCTGTGGGCACTGAAGCTTTCTTT	CASSQGQGAVGTEAFF
TRBV2	many	TRBJ1-2	TRBD1	TGTGCCAGCAGAGGGACAGGGACCCAAGTCACCTTC	CASRGTGTQVTF
TRBV5-1	once	TRBJ1-6	TRBD1	TGCGCCAGCAGCTACGGGACAGGGGAAAGCTCCTATAATTCACCCCTCCACTTT	CASSYGTGESSYNSPLHF
TRBV5-1	.	TRBJ2-4	TRBD1	TGCGCCAGCAGCCCCGACAGGGCCCGAGATATTCAGTACTTC	CASSPDRARDIQYF
TRBV4-3	once	TRBJ2-7	.	TGCGCCAGCAGCCAAGGACGGCTAGACTACGAGCAGTACTTC	CASSQGRLDYEQYF
TRBV10-2	.	TRBJ2-2	TRBD2	TGCGCCAGCAGTGACCCCCGCGGGGGGGCTTTCGGGGAGCTGTTTTTT	CASSDPRGGAFGELFF
TRBV20-1	.	TRBJ2-5	.	TGCAGTGCCGTCCAAGAGACCCAGTACTTC	CSAVQETQYF
TRBV5-1	few	TRBJ1-6	.	TGCGCCAGCAGCAACCCGCAGGGTAGGATCGCCGCCCTCCACTTT	CASSNPQGRIAALHF
TRBV29-1	.	TRBJ1-5	.	TGCAGCGACCGCGGGGGACGACTGCAGCCCCAGCATTTT	CSDRGGRLQPQHF
TRBV29-1	few	TRBJ2-7	TRBD2	TGCAGCGTTGGCCGACTGAGCGGGAGTGGCGAGCAGTACTTC	CSVGRLSGSGEQYF
TRBV7-6	.	TRBJ2-2	.	TGTGCCAGCAGCCCAAACCACTACACCGGGGAGCTGTTTTTT	CASSPNHYTGELFF
TRBV25-1	few	TRBJ1-4	.	TGTGCCAGCAGTCAGACCGGAGGGAATGAAAAACTGTTTTTT	CASSQTGGNEKLFF
TRBV25-1	.	TRBJ2-1	.	TGTGCCAGCAGTGAATTTACGGGCTACAATGAGCAGTTCTTC	CASSEFTGYNEQFF
TRBV21-1	.	TRBJ1-3	.	TGTGCCAGCAGCGGAGACAGGCGACCTGGAAACACCATATATTTT	CASSGDRRPGNTIYF
TRBV27	once	TRBJ1-1	TRBD1	TGTGCCAGCAGTCCGCTGAGAGGACAGGGTGAGGGGAGGGCTGAAGCTTTCTTT	CASSPLRGQGEGRAEAFF